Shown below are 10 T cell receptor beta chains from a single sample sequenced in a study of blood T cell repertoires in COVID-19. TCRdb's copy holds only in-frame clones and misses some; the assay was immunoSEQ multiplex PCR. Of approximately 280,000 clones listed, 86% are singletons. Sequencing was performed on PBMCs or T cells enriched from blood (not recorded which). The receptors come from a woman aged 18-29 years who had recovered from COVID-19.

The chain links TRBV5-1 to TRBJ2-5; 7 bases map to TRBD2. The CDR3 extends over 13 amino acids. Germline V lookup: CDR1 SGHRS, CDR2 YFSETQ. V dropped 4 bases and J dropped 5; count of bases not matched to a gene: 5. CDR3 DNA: TGCGCCAGCAGCCCTAGCGGACGGGAGACCCAGTACTTC. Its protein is CASSPSGRETQYF.

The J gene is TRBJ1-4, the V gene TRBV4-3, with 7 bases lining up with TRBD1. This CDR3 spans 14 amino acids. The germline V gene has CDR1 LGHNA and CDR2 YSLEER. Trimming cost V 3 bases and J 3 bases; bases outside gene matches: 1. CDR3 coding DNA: TGCGCCAGCAGCCATGACAGGGCTAATGAAAAACTGTTTTTT. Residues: CASSHDRANEKLFF.

The DNA of the CDR3 is TGCGCCAGCAGTCTTTCTTGGACAGGGGATCAGCCCCAGCATTTT. Translated, it gives CASSLSWTGDQPQHF. The chain combines TRBV4-3 with TRBJ1-5, with 9 bases that match TRBD1. The CDR3 sequence is 15 residues long. The V gene's germline CDR1 is LGHNA and CDR2 YSLEER. V lost 6 bases and J lost 5; bases outside the gene matches: 8.

For the CDR3, the DNA is TGTGCCAGCAGTTTTGGGACTTCCGGCTACACCTTC. Protein: CASSFGTSGYTF. The V gene is TRBV28, the J gene TRBJ1-2; TRBD1 might be the D (5 bases). V dropped 3 bases and J dropped 8 bases, with 10 bases sitting between them. CDR1 and CDR2 (germline): MDHEN, SYDVKM. This CDR3 has 12 amino acids.

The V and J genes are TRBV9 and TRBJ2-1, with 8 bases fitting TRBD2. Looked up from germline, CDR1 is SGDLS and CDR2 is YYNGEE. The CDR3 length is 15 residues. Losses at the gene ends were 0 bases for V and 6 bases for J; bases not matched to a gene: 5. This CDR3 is CASSVDLGLGNEQFF. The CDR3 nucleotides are TGTGCCAGCAGCGTAGATTTGGGACTAGGCAATGAGCAGTTCTTC.

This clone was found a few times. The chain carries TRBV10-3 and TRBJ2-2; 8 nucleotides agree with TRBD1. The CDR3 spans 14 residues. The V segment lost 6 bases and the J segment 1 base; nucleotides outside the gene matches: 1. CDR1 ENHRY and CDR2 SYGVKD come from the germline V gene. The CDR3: CAIRTGGNTGELFF. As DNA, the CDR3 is TGTGCCATCAGAACAGGGGGGAACACCGGGGAGCTGTTTTTT.

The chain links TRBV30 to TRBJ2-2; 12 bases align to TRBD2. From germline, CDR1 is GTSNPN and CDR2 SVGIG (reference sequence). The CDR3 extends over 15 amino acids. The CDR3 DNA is TGTGCATTACTAGCGGGGGGCCTGAACACCGGGGAGCTGTTTTTT. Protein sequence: CALLAGGLNTGELFF.

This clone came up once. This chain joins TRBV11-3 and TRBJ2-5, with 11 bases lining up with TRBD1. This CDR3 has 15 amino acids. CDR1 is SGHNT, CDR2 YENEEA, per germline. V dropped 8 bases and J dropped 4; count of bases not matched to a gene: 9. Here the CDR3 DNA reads TGTGCCAGCGAATATAGGACAGGGGGCAGAGAGACCCAGTACTTC. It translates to CASEYRTGGRETQYF.

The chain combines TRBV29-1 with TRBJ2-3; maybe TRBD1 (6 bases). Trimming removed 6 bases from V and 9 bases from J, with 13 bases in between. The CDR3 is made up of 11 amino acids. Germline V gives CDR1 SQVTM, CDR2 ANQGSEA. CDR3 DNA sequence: TGCAGCGTCCCCGAGGGGGAAACGCAGTATTTT. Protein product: CSVPEGETQYF.

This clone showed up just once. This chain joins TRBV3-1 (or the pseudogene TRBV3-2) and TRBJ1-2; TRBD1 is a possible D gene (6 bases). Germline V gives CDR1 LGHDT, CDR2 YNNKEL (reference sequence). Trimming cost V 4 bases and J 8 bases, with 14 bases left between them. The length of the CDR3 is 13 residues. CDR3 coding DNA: TGTGCCAGCAGCCCACAGGGTATAGAAGGCTACACCTTC. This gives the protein CASSPQGIEGYTF.